This T cell receptor beta chain was sequenced in a study of blood T cell repertoires in COVID-19. Study as a whole: The study drew acute and convalescent COVID-19 samples from the United States, Italy and Spain. The cDNA or gDNA used as material had been derived from T cells, B-cell-depleted T cells, or PBMCs.

The germline V and J ends were trimmed by 5 bases and 0 bases, with 14 bases remaining between them. Germline V gene sequence: CDR1 KGHSH, CDR2 LQKENI. CDR3 length equals 16 residues. Per the study methods: Amplification with reference gene primers provided the estimates of nucleated cell counts. Repertoires were generated with immunoSEQ multiplex PCR, while TCRdb's copy carries only in-frame clones and drops some. V, J and clone size derive from that table, while D and trimming were established from the DNA sequence. The sample shows about 280,000 clones, roughly 86% of them seen only once. This sequence joins TRBV18 and TRBJ2-1; a possible D gene is TRBD2 (6 bases). The receptor's source is a man aged 35-49 years with active or convalescent COVID-19. The source material was peripheral blood. DNA of the CDR3: TGTGCCAGCTCAACTATATCCGGGAGCTCCTACAATGAGCAGTTCTTC. It codes for CASSTISGSSYNEQFF.